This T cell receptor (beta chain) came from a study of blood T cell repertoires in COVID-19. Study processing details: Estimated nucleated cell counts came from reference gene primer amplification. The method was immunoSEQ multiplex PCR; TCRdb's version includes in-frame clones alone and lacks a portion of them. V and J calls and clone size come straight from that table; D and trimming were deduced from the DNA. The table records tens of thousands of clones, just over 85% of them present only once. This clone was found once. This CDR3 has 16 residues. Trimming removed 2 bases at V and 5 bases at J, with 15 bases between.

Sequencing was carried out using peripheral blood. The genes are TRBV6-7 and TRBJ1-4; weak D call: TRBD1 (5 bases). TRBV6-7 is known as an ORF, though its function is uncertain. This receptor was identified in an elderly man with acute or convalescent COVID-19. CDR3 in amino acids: CASSYPDSLLNEKLFF. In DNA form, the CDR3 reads TGTGCCAGCAGTTACCCAGACAGCTTGTTAAATGAAAAACTGTTTTTT.